The rows below give T cell receptor beta chains drawn from one sample of a study of blood T cell repertoires in COVID-19. Only in-frame clones appear in the TCRdb table, and some are missing; sequencing was by immunoSEQ multiplex PCR. The sample comprises some 70,000 clones, 82% of which are singletons, and 6.6% rests with the top ten. The sequencing sample was made of peripheral blood. The receptors originated from a man aged 55 to 70 with acute or convalescent COVID-19. The CDR3 runs from the conserved cysteine through the conserved F or W. A D gene is named only where the DNA matches it firmly. Rows may omit the clone size; those that give it use once, few, many or a size class.

clone_size d_call j_call v_call cdr3_nt cdr3_aa
. TRBD1 TRBJ1-5 TRBV7-9 TGTGCCAGCAGCTTAGACGGACAGGGGGCCCAGCCCCAGCATTTT CASSLDGQGAQPQHF
. TRBD1 TRBJ1-2 TRBV4-1 TGCGCCAGCAGCCCGAACGACAGGGTCGATGGCTACACCTTC CASSPNDRVDGYTF
once . TRBJ2-1 TRBV24-1 TGTGCCACCAGTGATACCCGGGGTGGAGACAATGAGCAGTTCTTC CATSDTRGGDNEQFF
once . TRBJ1-6 TRBV3-1/TRBV3-2 TGTGCCAGCAGCCAAGGACAGGATAATTCACCCCTCCACTTT CASSQGQDNSPLHF
. . TRBJ1-1 TRBV29-1 TGCAGCGTTAACAGGGATAGGAACACTGAAGCTTTCTTT CSVNRDRNTEAFF
. TRBD1 TRBJ1-2 TRBV7-2 TGTGCCAGCAGCTCCCCGGGACAGCGTTTCTATGGCTACACCTTC CASSSPGQRFYGYTF
. . TRBJ1-5 TRBV15 TGTGCCACCAGAGGGGTTTTGGGGCATCAGCCCCAGCATTTT CATRGVLGHQPQHF
. . TRBJ1-6 TRBV6-5 TGTGCCAGCAGTTCCCGACAGGAACGATCACCCCTCCACTTT CASSSRQERSPLHF
few TRBD2 TRBJ2-3 TRBV5-1 TGCGCCAGCAGCTTCCAGGGCGGGGGGACAGATACGCAGTATTTT CASSFQGGGTDTQYF
once . TRBJ2-2 TRBV18 TGTGCCAGCTCACCACTCCCCCCCCTATCCACCGGGGAGCTGTTTTTT CASSPLPPLSTGELFF
. TRBD1 TRBJ1-5 TRBV19 TGTGCCACCCACACCACAGGGGGCTCGGGGTATAGCAATCAGCCCCAGCATTTT CATHTTGGSGYSNQPQHF
. . TRBJ2-3 TRBV15 TGTGCCACCAGCAGAGATAGAACAGGGATCACAGATACGCAGTATTTT CATSRDRTGITDTQYF
once . TRBJ1-1 TRBV11-2 TGTGCCAGCAGCTTAAGGTTAAGGGGAACAGGGTCCGCCACTGAAGCTTTCTTT CASSLRLRGTGSATEAFF
. TRBD1 TRBJ1-3 TRBV6-6 TGTGCCAGCAGGGACGGACAGGGGTTCTCTGGAAACACCATATATTTT CASRDGQGFSGNTIYF